The 23 T cell receptor beta chains reported below all come from one sample, sequenced in a study of CD4+ T cells in melanoma. Profiled with immunoSEQ multiplex PCR; TCRdb holds only in-frame clones, not every one. The sample lists about 50,000 clones, 85% to 90% occurring once. The sequencing sample was made of peripheral blood. The receptors shown here come from a human donor with melanoma.

The chain uses TRBV14 and TRBJ2-2; 8 nucleotides align to TRBD1. Losses at the gene ends were 6 bases for V and 2 bases for J; bases not matched to a gene: 8. Germline V CDR1 and CDR2: SGHDN, FVKESK. The CDR3 sequence is 16 residues long. The CDR3 loop reads CASSPRTGLNTGELFF. The CDR3 DNA reads TGTGCCAGCAGTCCCCGGACAGGGCTAAACACCGGGGAGCTGTTTTTT.

This clone was observed a few times. As the CDR3 is not closed by the conserved phenylalanine or tryptophan, this likely results from a read error. The limits of the CDR3 on the DNA are not certain, so only TCRdb's listed CDR3 is given. V usage is TRBV6-4 and J usage is TRBJ1-2; the table's TRBD1 call for D was not verified on the DNA. The CDR3 is 9 residues long, ends included. Germline-derived CDR1 and CDR2 are MRHNA and SNTAGT. The CDR3 reads CALTRTDYL.

The J gene is TRBJ2-1, the V gene TRBV7-3; possibly TRBD1 for D (5 bases). Germline CDR1 SGHTA, CDR2 FQGTGA. The CDR3 has 15 amino acids. V dropped 0 bases and J dropped 0 bases, with 6 bases sitting between them. In DNA form, the CDR3 reads TGTGCCAGCAGCTTAACTGGGGCCTCCTACAATGAGCAGTTCTTC. The encoded protein is CASSLTGASYNEQFF.

V usage is TRBV27 and J usage is TRBJ1-2, with 8 bases matching TRBD1. CDR3 length: 13 amino acids. Germline V lookup: CDR1 MNHEY, CDR2 SMNVEV (reference sequence). Trimming cost V 4 bases and J 7 bases; bases outside gene matches: 5. The CDR3 DNA reads as TGTGCCAGCAGTTCGACAGGGGATTTTGGCTACACCTTC. This gives the protein CASSSTGDFGYTF.

V and J are TRBV7-2 and TRBJ2-5; the D is unclear. V was shortened by 5 bases and J by 5 bases, with 6 bases between the two germline ends. This CDR3 is 11 amino acids long. Germline values: CDR1 SGHTA, CDR2 FQGNSA. The CDR3 DNA is TGTGCCAGCAGCCGTGCCGAGACCCAGTACTTC. It is translated as CASSRAETQYF.

The rearrangement links TRBV2 to TRBJ2-1; D unresolved. The length of the CDR3 is 15 residues. V was trimmed by 4 bases and J by 0 bases, leaving 10 bases between them. In germline, CDR1 is SNHLY, CDR2 FYNNEI. The CDR3 region is CASSVWGSSYNEQFF. CDR3 nucleotide sequence: TGTGCCAGCAGTGTTTGGGGAAGCTCCTACAATGAGCAGTTCTTC.

V and J are TRBV5-6 and TRBJ1-3; D ambiguous. V gave up 4 bases and J gave up 0 bases, with 8 bases separating them. CDR1 is SGHDT and CDR2 is YYEEEE in the germline V gene. The CDR3 sequence is 14 residues long. CDR3 nucleotides: TGTGCCAGCAGCCGGCAGGACTCTGGAAACACCATATATTTT. Its translation: CASSRQDSGNTIYF.

DNA for the CDR3: TGTGCCAGCAGCCCTTTTATGGGAGTTAGCAATCAGCCCCAGCATTTT. Its translation: CASSPFMGVSNQPQHF. This chain connects TRBV27 to TRBJ1-5; D remains unclear. Trimming removed 6 bases from V and 0 bases from J, with 15 bases in between. The germline V gene encodes CDR1 MNHEY and CDR2 SMNVEV (reference sequence). The CDR3 consists of 16 residues.

This chain joins TRBV5-1 and TRBJ2-7, with D possibly being TRBD1 (7 bases). Between the trimmed V and J ends, which lost 3 bases and 0 bases, there was a span of 13 bases. Germline CDR1 reads SGHRS; CDR2 reads YFSETQ. This CDR3 region has 15 residues. The CDR3 reads CASSWGAGGSYEQYF. CDR3 coding DNA: TGCGCCAGCAGCTGGGGGGCAGGGGGCTCCTACGAGCAGTACTTC.

This clone appeared a few times. The chain uses TRBV11-2 and TRBJ1-4; no clear D. The V gene's germline CDR1 is SGHAT and CDR2 FQNNGV. The length of the CDR3 is 16 residues. V lost 5 bases and J lost 3, with 16 bases in between. The CDR3 bases are TGTGCCAGCAGCCCGCCCGGCTCGGGCGCTAATGAAAAACTGTTTTTT. Protein product: CASSPPGSGANEKLFF.

This chain links TRBV5-5 with TRBJ2-7; D may be TRBD1 (5 bases). The CDR3 is 15 residues long. V lost 1 base to trimming and J lost 0 bases, with 11 bases between them. Germline values: CDR1 SGHKS, CDR2 YYEKEE (reference sequence). The CDR3 bases are TGTGCCAGCAGCTTGCAGGGCCCCTCCTCCTACGAGCAGTACTTC. Its protein is CASSLQGPSSYEQYF.

V and J are TRBV7-2 and TRBJ2-7, with 9 bases that match TRBD2. V was clipped by 1 base and J by 6 bases; unmatched bases: 10. This CDR3 region has 16 residues. Germline V CDR1 and CDR2: SGHTA, FQGNSA. The CDR3 sequence is CASSLGGGGDPSEQYF. As DNA, the CDR3 is TGTGCCAGCAGCTTAGGAGGCGGGGGGGACCCTAGCGAGCAGTACTTC.

The J gene is TRBJ2-1, the V gene TRBV27, with 9 nucleotides matching TRBD2. From germline, CDR1 is MNHEY and CDR2 SMNVEV (reference sequence). V lost 4 bases to trimming and J lost 9 bases; unmatched junction nucleotides: 7. The CDR3 sequence is 14 residues long. This CDR3 reads CASSWAGGRGEQFF. The CDR3 DNA reads TGTGCCAGCAGTTGGGCGGGGGGGCGGGGTGAGCAGTTCTTC.

In this sample, this clone turned up once. This chain links TRBV27 with TRBJ2-7; D is possibly TRBD1 (5 bases). V lost 10 bases, J lost 1 base, and 14 bases lay in between. Germline V lookup: CDR1 MNHEY, CDR2 SMNVEV (reference sequence). CDR3 size: 13 residues. CDR3 bases: TGTGCCACCCGGATGGGGCCTTCCTACGAGCAGTACTTC. It encodes CATRMGPSYEQYF.

The chain carries TRBV5-1 and TRBJ2-7, with 7 bases identical to TRBD1. The CDR3 length is 14 residues. With 4 bases clipped from V and 3 bases from J, the junction kept 7 bases outside the gene matches. Germline V gene lookup returns CDR1 SGHRS and CDR2 YFSETQ. The CDR3 here is CASSPDGTVYEQYF. The CDR3 bases are TGCGCCAGCAGCCCGGATGGGACAGTCTACGAGCAGTACTTC. Looking up the rest from reference TRBV5-1 and TRBJ2-7 gives the full variable domain: KAGVTQTPRYLIKTRGQQVTLSCSPISGHRSVSWYQQTPGQGLQFLFEYFSETQRNKGNFPGRFSGRQFSNSRSEMNVSTLELGDSALYLCASSPDGTVYEQYFGPGTRLTVT.

This chain connects TRBV6-5 to TRBJ1-2; 9 positions agree with TRBD1. The junction had 1 base not matched to a gene; V was cut back by 1 base and J by 1 base. This CDR3 is built from 15 residues. The germline V gene encodes CDR1 MNHEY and CDR2 SVGAGI. CDR3 nucleotides: TGTGCCAGCAGTTACTGGACAGGGGATAACTATGGCTACACCTTC. As protein: CASSYWTGDNYGYTF.

This clone has at least ten counts. The V and J genes are TRBV30 and TRBJ2-2; D uncertain. The germline V gene has CDR1 GTSNPN and CDR2 SVGIG (reference sequence). The CDR3 sequence is 13 residues long. Trimming cost V 0 bases and J 6 bases, with 8 bases left between them. CDR3 region: CAWSVSRAGELFF. The CDR3 coding sequence is TGTGCCTGGAGTGTGTCACGTGCCGGGGAGCTGTTTTTT. Full variable domain (remainder filled in from reference TRBV30 and TRBJ2-2): SQTIHQWPATLVQPVGSPLSLECTVEGTSNPNLYWYRQAAGRGLQLLFYSVGIGQISSEVPQNLSASRPQDRQFILSSKKLLLSDSGFYLCAWSVSRAGELFFGEGSRLTVL.

The chain combines TRBV7-6 with TRBJ1-1, with unresolved D. V lost 5 bases, J lost 2 bases, and 9 bases lay in between. This CDR3 is 13 amino acids long. Germline-derived CDR1 and CDR2 are SGHVS and FNYEAQ. CDR3 DNA sequence: TGTGCCAGCAGCAAGACACCTAACACTGAAGCTTTCTTT. Protein: CASSKTPNTEAFF.

This chain connects TRBV5-5 to TRBJ2-3; D remains ambiguous. V shed 2 bases and J shed 0 bases, with 7 bases lying between them. The CDR3 is 14 amino acids. Germline CDR1 and CDR2: SGHKS and YYEKEE (reference sequence). The CDR3 loop reads CASSFTTSTDTQYF. CDR3 DNA sequence: TGTGCCAGCAGCTTTACAACTAGCACAGATACGCAGTATTTT.

The rearrangement links TRBV2 to TRBJ2-5, with a weak D call TRBD1 (5 bases). Germline V lookup: CDR1 SNHLY, CDR2 FYNNEI. CDR3 length: 12 residues. The V gene lost 7 bases and the J gene lost 5 bases, with 11 bases spanning the gap. As DNA, the CDR3 is TGTGCCAGCAAGGAACCAGGGGAGACCCAGTACTTC. It specifies CASKEPGETQYF.

This sequence joins TRBV6-5 and TRBJ2-7; D is uncertain. Germline V CDR1 and CDR2: MNHEY, SVGAGI. This CDR3 is built from 14 residues. Trimming took off 6 bases at V and 2 bases at J, with 14 bases between the two ends. The CDR3 DNA reads TGTGCCAGCAGAAACTCCGGGCGACCCTACGAGCAGTACTTC. Its translation: CASRNSGRPYEQYF.

This rearrangement joins TRBV2 to TRBJ1-6, with D unclear. The CDR3 extends over 15 amino acids. In germline, CDR1 is SNHLY, CDR2 FYNNEI. The V end lost 3 bases, the J end lost 0 bases, and 6 bases lay between the germline ends. CDR3 amino acids: CASSEGISYNSPLHF. CDR3 in DNA: TGTGCCAGCAGTGAGGGAATCTCCTATAATTCACCCCTCCACTTT. Using reference TRBV2 and TRBJ1-6 for the parts outside the CDR3, the full variable domain is EPEVTQTPSHQVTQMGQEVILRCVPISNHLYFYWYRQILGQKVEFLVSFYNNEISEKSEIFDDQFSVERPDGSNFTLKIRSTKLEDSAMYFCASSEGISYNSPLHFGNGTRLTVT.

The chain uses TRBV15 and TRBJ2-1; 11 bases agree with TRBD2. In germline, CDR1 is LNHNV, CDR2 YYDKDF (reference sequence). The V and J ends lost 4 bases and 8 bases, in that order; junction bases with no gene match: 7. This CDR3 has 15 residues. The CDR3 DNA follows: TGTGCCACCAGCACGCGACTAGCGGGGTCTGATGAGCAGTTCTTC. Translation: CATSTRLAGSDEQFF. The variable domain in full, with the rest retrieved from reference TRBV15 and TRBJ2-1, is DAMVIQNPRYQVTQFGKPVTLSCSQTLNHNVMYWYQQKSSQAPKLLFHYYDKDFNNEADTPDNFQSRRPNTSFCFLDIRSPGLGDTAMYLCATSTRLAGSDEQFFGPGTRLTVL.